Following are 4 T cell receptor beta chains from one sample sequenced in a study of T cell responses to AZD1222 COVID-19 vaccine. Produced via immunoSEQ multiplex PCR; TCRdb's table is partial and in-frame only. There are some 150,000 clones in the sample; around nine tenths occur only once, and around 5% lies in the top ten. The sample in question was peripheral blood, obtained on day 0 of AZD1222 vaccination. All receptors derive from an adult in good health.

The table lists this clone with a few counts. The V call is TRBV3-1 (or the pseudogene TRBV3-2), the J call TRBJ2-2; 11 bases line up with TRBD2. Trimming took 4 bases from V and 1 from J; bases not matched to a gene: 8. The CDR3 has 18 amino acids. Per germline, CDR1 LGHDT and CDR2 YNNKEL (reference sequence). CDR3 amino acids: CASSRPTSGEGNTGELFF. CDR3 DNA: TGTGCCAGCAGCCGGCCGACTAGCGGGGAGGGGAACACCGGGGAGCTGTTTTTT.

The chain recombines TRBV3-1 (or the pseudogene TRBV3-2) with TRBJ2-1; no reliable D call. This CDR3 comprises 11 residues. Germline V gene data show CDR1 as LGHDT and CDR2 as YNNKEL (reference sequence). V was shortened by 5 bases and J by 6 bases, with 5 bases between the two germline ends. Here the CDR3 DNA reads TGTGCCAGCAGCTCCCGCAATGAGCAGTTCTTC. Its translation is CASSSRNEQFF.

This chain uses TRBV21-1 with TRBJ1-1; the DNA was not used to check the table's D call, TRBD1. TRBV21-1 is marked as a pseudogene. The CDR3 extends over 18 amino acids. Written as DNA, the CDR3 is TGTGCCAGCAGCAAGTGGCGGGACAGGGATAAGAGGAGCACTGAAGCTTTCTTT. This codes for CASSKWRDRDKRSTEAFF.

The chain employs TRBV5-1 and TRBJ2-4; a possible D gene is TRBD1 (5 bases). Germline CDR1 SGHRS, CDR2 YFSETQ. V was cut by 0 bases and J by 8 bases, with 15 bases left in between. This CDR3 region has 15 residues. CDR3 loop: CASSLASPGWDIQYF. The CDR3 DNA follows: TGCGCCAGCAGCTTGGCCAGTCCAGGGTGGGACATTCAGTACTTC.